The clone carrying this T cell receptor beta chain was detected a few times. The data originate from a study of shared clonotypes between healthy human individuals. Germline V lookup: CDR1 SEHNR, CDR2 FQNEAQ (reference sequence). This CDR3 has 16 residues. The V gene end was trimmed by 5 bases and the J gene end by 3 bases; junction bases not matched to a gene: 8. The protocol was immunoSEQ multiplex PCR, while the TCRdb copy is restricted to in-frame clones and leaves out a portion. Of 450,000 to 500,000 clones listed, 60% to 80% are singletons. The sequence derives from a woman in her forties in good health. Some clones in this sample may be carry-over from other donors' samples. This chain connects TRBV7-9 to TRBJ2-3; 10 bases agree with TRBD2. The sequenced sample was PBMCs. The CDR3 region has the DNA TGTGCCAGCAGCGTTGTAGCGGGAGGAGGGACAGATACGCAGTATTTT. Amino acid sequence: CASSVVAGGGTDTQYF.